This section outlines one T cell receptor beta chain sequence together with its context. Germline CDR1 SGHDN, CDR2 FVKESK. V was trimmed by 3 bases and J by 5 bases, leaving 12 bases between them. The CDR3 runs to 14 residues. This sample is drawn from a study of blood T cell repertoires in COVID-19. Method: immunoSEQ multiplex PCR; TCRdb's copy keeps in-frame clones and lacks some. The table has about 120,000 clones, about 89% seen once. The sequence was collected from a human donor with acute or convalescent COVID-19. The donor label of this sample is uncertain. V usage is TRBV14 and J usage is TRBJ2-3; no firm D call. Sequenced sample: peripheral blood. CDR3 bases: TGTGCCAGCAGCCAGTTTGCCCTCGGAGATACGCAGTATTTT. It specifies CASSQFALGDTQYF.